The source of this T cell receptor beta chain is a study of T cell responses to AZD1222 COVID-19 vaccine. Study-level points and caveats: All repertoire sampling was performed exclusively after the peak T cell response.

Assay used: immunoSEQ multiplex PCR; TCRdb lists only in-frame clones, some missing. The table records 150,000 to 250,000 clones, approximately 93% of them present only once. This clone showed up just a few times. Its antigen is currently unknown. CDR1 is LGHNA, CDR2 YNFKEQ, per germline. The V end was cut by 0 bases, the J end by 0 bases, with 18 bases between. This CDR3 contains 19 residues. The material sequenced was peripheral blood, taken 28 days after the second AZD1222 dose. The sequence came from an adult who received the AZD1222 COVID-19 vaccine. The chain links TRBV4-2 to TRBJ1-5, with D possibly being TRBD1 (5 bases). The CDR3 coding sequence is TGTGCCAGCAGCCAAGACCCCGCAGGGAGGAAATATAGCAATCAGCCCCAGCATTTT. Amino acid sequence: CASSQDPAGRKYSNQPQHF.